The 8 T cell receptor beta chains below come from one sample, sequenced in a study of T cells in localized non-small cell lung cancer. TCRdb's table, derived via immunoSEQ multiplex PCR, lists solely in-frame clones and lacks some. Counted here are about 12,000 clones, around 84% occurring once; the ten biggest clones make up 58%. The sample was peripheral blood, taken before any cancer treatment. The source is a male donor aged 60 or over with stage III lung adenocarcinoma.

The chain employs TRBV6-5 and TRBJ2-3, with D tentatively TRBD1 (6 bases). CDR3 length: 14 residues. V lost 6 bases to trimming and J lost 6 bases, with 16 bases between them. Germline CDR1 reads MNHEY; CDR2 reads SVGAGI. The CDR3 region has the DNA TGTGCCAGCAGCAGATCAACGAGGGGGGATACGCAGTATTTT. Translating gives CASSRSTRGDTQYF.

The gene calls are TRBV30 and TRBJ1-2; D perhaps matches TRBD1 (6 bases). Germline V gene lookup returns CDR1 GTSNPN and CDR2 SVGIG (reference sequence). V was shortened by 6 bases and J by 4 bases, with 15 bases between the two germline ends. This CDR3 contains 13 residues. DNA of the CDR3: TGTGCCTGCCTTCCCCCGGACAGCTATGGCTACACCTTC. It yields the protein CACLPPDSYGYTF.

The rearrangement links TRBV4-1 to TRBJ2-1, with 8 bases aligning to TRBD2. After removal of 4 bases from V and 6 bases from J, the junction contained 8 bases not matched to a gene. CDR1 is MGHRA, CDR2 YSYEKL, per germline. The CDR3 runs 15 residues. Written as DNA, the CDR3 is TGCGCCAGCAGCCGACACTTCGGGACTAGCAATGAGCAGTTCTTC. It specifies CASSRHFGTSNEQFF.

V gene TRBV6-5 combines with J gene TRBJ1-5, with D unresolved. Germline V gene sequence: CDR1 MNHEY, CDR2 SVGAGI. The CDR3 length is 14 residues. V was pared by 6 bases and J by 5 bases, with 14 bases between. The CDR3 is CASSPERVHQPQHF. DNA of the CDR3: TGTGCCAGCAGCCCCGAGCGGGTCCATCAGCCCCAGCATTTT.

The chain employs TRBV13 and TRBJ2-3; D ambiguous. V gave up 2 bases and J gave up 2 bases, with 14 bases separating them. Germline CDR1 is PRHDT and CDR2 is FYEKMQ (reference sequence). This CDR3 is built from 16 residues. The CDR3 DNA reads as TGTGCCAGCAGCTTAAGGGCAGAACTTAACACAGATACGCAGTATTTT. Amino acid sequence: CASSLRAELNTDTQYF.

This chain joins TRBV11-3 and TRBJ2-1; TRBD2 matches at 15 bases. The trim removed 1 base at V and 7 bases at J, leaving 2 bases unmatched. The CDR3 covers 16 residues. The germline gives CDR1 SGHNT, CDR2 YENEEA. The CDR3 coding sequence is TGTGCCAGCAGCTTAGGGACTAGCGGGGGGGCGAATGAGCAGTTCTTC. Translating it yields CASSLGTSGGANEQFF.

The chain has TRBV7-2 and TRBJ1-1; no firm D call. Trimming shortened V by 2 bases and J by 4 bases, and 8 bases separated the two germline ends. Germline CDR1 reads SGHTA; CDR2 reads FQGNSA. The CDR3 spans 13 residues. CDR3 DNA sequence: TGTGCCAGCAGCTTACAGTGGGGCACTGAAGCTTTCTTT. Translation gives CASSLQWGTEAFF.

V and J are TRBV29-1 and TRBJ1-1; tentative D call: TRBD1 (6 bases). The CDR3 has 13 residues. Per the germline V gene, CDR1 is SQVTM and CDR2 is ANQGSEA. The V and J ends lost 7 bases and 3 bases respectively, with 15 bases between them. CDR3 sequence reads: CSGSDSSDTEAFF. The CDR3 coding sequence is TGCAGCGGATCGGACAGCTCGGACACTGAAGCTTTCTTT. The full variable domain, in which reference TRBV29-1 and TRBJ1-1 provide the parts outside the CDR3, is SAVISQKPSRDICQRGTSLTIQCQVDSQVTMMFWYRQQPGQSLTLIATANQGSEATYESGFVIDKFPISRPNLTFSTLTVSNMSPEDSSIYLCSGSDSSDTEAFFGQGTRLTVV.